This T cell receptor beta chain was documented in a study of blood T cells in healthy people across ages. CDR1 is SGHTA, CDR2 FQGNSA, per germline. The trim removed 7 bases at V and 4 bases at J, leaving 20 bases unmatched. The CDR3 has 18 amino acids. A second roughly 6 to 11 cycle PCR used barcoded and J-beta primers. TCRdb processed the 5' RACE reads anew with MiXCR; each CDR3 protein has one entry. The table lists roughly 730,000 distinct CDR3 sequences, about 61% of them singletons. This TCR derives from a middle-aged man in good health. The rearrangement links TRBV7-2 to TRBJ1-2, with 8 bases fitting TRBD1. Sequencing used blood. CDR3 sequence reads: CASNQPGGQGASIYGYTF. The CDR3 DNA reads as TGTGCCAGCAACCAACCCGGTGGCCAGGGGGCAAGCATCTATGGCTACACCTTC.